The rows below give T cell receptor beta chains drawn from one sample of a study of immune evolution from preneoplasia to lung adenocarcinoma. Data came from immunoSEQ multiplex PCR; TCRdb stores just in-frame clones and leaves some out. The sample contains about 26,000 clones, approximately 74% of which appear only once. The specimen was FFPE invasive lung adenocarcinoma tissue. The receptors come from a person in their 60s with invasive lung adenocarcinoma. Some clones in this sample may be carry-over from other donors' samples. CDR3s include the opening cysteine and the closing phenylalanine or tryptophan. A D gene is named only where the DNA matches it firmly.

D gene,J gene,V gene,CDR3 protein
TRBD2,TRBJ2-7,TRBV19,CASSKIAGYEQYF
TRBD1,TRBJ2-7,TRBV5-6,CASSLPGTGNGNEQYF
TRBD1,TRBJ1-1,TRBV5-4,CASSPSQGASGTEAFF
.,TRBJ1-1,TRBV13,CASSVVTEAFF
.,TRBJ1-2,TRBV5-3,CASSLDISGNRYTF
.,TRBJ1-1,TRBV2,CASSEDGNTEAFF
.,TRBJ2-3,TRBV11-2,CASSSTDTQYF
.,TRBJ2-5,TRBV29-1,CSGTPGGQQETQYF
.,TRBJ2-3,TRBV29-1,CSVDRASGTDTQYF
.,TRBJ2-7,TRBV14,CASSQEELSREQYF
TRBD1,TRBJ2-7,TRBV6-5,CASRLGQGRSEQYF
.,TRBJ2-2,TRBV2,CATKRGTPNTGELFF
.,TRBJ2-5,TRBV2,CASSGQAKETQYF
TRBD1,TRBJ2-5,TRBV11-2,CASSSKDRAIGETQYF
TRBD1,TRBJ1-4,TRBV11-2,CASSLDRGYEKLFF
.,TRBJ2-5,TRBV9,CASSVEIGRGVQETQYF
.,TRBJ2-5,TRBV27,CASSFSFIGSKETQYF
.,TRBJ2-5,TRBV7-2,CASSLGSSLQETQYF
TRBD1,TRBJ2-7,TRBV5-1,CASQNPGQAYEQYF
TRBD1,TRBJ1-1,TRBV6-5,CASSQGAEAFF
.,TRBJ1-2,TRBV19,CASSNQGSLFPGYTF
TRBD2,TRBJ2-3,TRBV4-2,CASSQDWRLAGGTDTQYF
TRBD2,TRBJ2-7,TRBV6-1,CASSEWEGSSYEQYF
TRBD1,TRBJ2-1,TRBV7-9,CASSRGQGEDTFF
TRBD2,TRBJ2-5,TRBV5-6,CASSYSGLAGQETQYF
TRBD1,TRBJ1-1,TRBV12-5,CASGLKQGDNTEAFF
.,TRBJ1-5,TRBV19,CASSIGPGANNQPQHF
TRBD1,TRBJ1-3,TRBV6-4,CASRTGNRTGPGNTIYF
.,TRBJ2-5,TRBV28,CASTDGGRETQYF
.,TRBJ2-5,TRBV14,CASSFIGGRGGKTQYF
TRBD2,TRBJ2-1,TRBV10-1,CASSEQLAGRYNEQFF
.,TRBJ1-3,TRBV18,CASSPQGVKGNTIYF
.,TRBJ2-5,TRBV7-8,CASSLAKGRLGETQYF
.,TRBJ2-3,TRBV6-1,CASSDRTGGWLAASTDTQYF
.,TRBJ2-5,TRBV5-8,CASGRLKETQYF
.,TRBJ2-7,TRBV9,CASSSRQGLSYEQYF